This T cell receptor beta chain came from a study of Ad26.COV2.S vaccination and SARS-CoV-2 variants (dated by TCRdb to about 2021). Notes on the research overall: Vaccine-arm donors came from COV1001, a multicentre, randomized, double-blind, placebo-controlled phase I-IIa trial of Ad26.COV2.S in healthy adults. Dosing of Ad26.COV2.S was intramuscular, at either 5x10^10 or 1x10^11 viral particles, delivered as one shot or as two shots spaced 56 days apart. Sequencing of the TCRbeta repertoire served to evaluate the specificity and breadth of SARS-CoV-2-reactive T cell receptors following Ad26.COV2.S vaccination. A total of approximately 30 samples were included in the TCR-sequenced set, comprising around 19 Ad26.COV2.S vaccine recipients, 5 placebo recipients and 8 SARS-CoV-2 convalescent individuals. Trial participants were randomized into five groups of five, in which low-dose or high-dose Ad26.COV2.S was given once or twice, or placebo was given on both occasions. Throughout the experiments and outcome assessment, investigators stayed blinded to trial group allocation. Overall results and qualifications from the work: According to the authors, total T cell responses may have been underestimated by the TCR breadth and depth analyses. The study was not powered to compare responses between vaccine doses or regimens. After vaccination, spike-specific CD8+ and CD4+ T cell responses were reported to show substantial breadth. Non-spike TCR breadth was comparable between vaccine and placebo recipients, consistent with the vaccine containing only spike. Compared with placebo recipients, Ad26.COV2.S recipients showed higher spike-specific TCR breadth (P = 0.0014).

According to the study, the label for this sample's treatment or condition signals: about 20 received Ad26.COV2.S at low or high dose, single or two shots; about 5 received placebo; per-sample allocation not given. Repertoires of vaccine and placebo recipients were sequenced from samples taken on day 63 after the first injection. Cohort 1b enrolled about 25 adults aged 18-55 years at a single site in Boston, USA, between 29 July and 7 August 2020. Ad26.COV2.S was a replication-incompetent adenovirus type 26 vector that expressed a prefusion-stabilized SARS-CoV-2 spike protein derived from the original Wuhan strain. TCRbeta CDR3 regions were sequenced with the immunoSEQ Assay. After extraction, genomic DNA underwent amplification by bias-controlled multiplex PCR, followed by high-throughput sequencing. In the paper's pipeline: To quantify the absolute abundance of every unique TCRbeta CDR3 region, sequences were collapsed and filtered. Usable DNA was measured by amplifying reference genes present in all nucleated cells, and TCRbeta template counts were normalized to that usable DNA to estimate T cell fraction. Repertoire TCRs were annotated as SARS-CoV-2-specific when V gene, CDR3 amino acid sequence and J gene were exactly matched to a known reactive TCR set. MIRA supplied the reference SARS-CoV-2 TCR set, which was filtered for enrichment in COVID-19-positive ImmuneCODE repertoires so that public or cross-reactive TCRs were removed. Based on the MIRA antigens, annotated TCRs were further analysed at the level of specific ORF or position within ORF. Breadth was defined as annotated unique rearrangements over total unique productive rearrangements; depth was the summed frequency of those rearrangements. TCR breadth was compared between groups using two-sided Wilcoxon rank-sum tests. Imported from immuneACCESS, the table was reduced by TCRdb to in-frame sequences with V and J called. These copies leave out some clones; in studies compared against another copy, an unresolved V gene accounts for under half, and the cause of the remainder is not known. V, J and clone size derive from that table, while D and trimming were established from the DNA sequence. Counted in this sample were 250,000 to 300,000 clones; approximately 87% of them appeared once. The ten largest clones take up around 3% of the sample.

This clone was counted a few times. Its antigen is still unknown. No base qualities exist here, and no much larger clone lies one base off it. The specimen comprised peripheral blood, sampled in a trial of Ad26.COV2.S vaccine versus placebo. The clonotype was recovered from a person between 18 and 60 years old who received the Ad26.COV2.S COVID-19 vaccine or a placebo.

CDR3 reads: CASSLTAGGGVAYNEQFF. The DNA reads as follows: TGTGCCAGCAGTTTGACAGCGGGAGGTGGAGTGGCCTACAATGAGCAGTTCTTC. The rearranged segments are TRBV27 and TRBJ2-1, and 9 bases in between align with TRBD2. After removal of 3 bases from V and 2 bases from J, the junction retains 11 bases not matched to a gene. The CDR3 runs 18 residues from the cysteine to the phenylalanine. The entry retains the CDR3 DNA only, 54 bases that are in frame from base 1. The germline V gene (reference sequence) specifies MNHEY as CDR1 and SMNVEV as CDR2.